Described below is a single TCR beta chain sequence and its context. It lacks a known antigen. The input lacks base qualities; no much larger clone sits a single base away. The record originates from a study of vaccination effects on CD4 cells after COVID-19 (dated by TCRdb to between 2021 and 2024). Some background on the complete study: In the ViraFEST assay, PBMC were stimulated with viral peptide pools, and TCR sequencing was then used to find antigen-specific CD4+ T cell clonotypes based on their expansion. Each participant received two doses of an mRNA SARS-CoV-2 vaccine, either BNT162b2 or mRNA-1273. Some 2 million PBMC per well were cultured in IMDM with roughly 5% human AB serum, 8.5 to 10 IU/ml IL-2 and gentamicin, plus 10 ug/ml peptides. In both COVID-19 convalescent patients and infection-naive vaccine recipients, the study compared SARS-CoV-2 spike-specific CD4+ TCR repertoires from before mRNA vaccination with those from after it. Altogether, around ten COVID-19 convalescent patients and 4 SARS-CoV-2-naive healthy vaccine recipients made up the full study. Cultures from other donors in the study were sequenced using the Oncomine TCR Beta short-read assay on an Illumina iSeq 100. Findings and caveats that apply to the study as a whole: Clones induced by infection and clones induced by vaccination both contracted markedly at late timepoints after vaccination, which fits with T cell responses waning over time. Among healthy vaccine recipients, nearly all vaccine-induced clones were SARS-CoV-2 mono-reactive, and just 1 of 255 was cross-reactive with common cold coronaviruses. Only a small number of convalescent patients were included, and no early post-infection timepoints were available, which limited the study.

After around 10 days of culture, CD4+ T cells were isolated with the EasySep CD4+ T cell isolation kit. The absence of prior SARS-CoV-2 infection in healthy vaccine recipients was confirmed by negative nucleocapsid antibodies before and after vaccination. On days 3 and 7, half of the culture medium was replaced with fresh IL-2-containing medium. Unless noted otherwise, every peptide stimulation condition was cultured in triplicate wells. PBMC were separated from whole blood using Ficoll-Paque Plus gradient centrifugation and were then either cryopreserved at -140C or used fresh. The QIAamp micro DNA kit was used to extract genomic DNA from the cultured CD4+ T cells. The CDR3 holds 11 amino acids from the cysteine to the phenylalanine. The kept DNA is CDR3 alone, 33 bases in frame from the first base. According to the germline V gene (reference sequence), CDR1 reads SEHNR and CDR2 reads FQNEAQ. Trimming removed 8 bases from V and 0 bases from J, leaving 4 bases between the germline ends.

The library came from the immunoSEQ multiplex PCR assay. DNA from the cultured and isolated CD4+ T cells underwent TCR beta CDR3 sequencing. As for the authors' bioinformatics: Non-productive TCR sequences were removed and reads were trimmed to the CDR3 region, keeping CDR3s of at least 7 amino acids. The MANAFEST web app was used to pick out antigen-specific clonotypes by comparing their expansion in peptide wells with that in reference cultures. Positive clones required FDR<0.05 expansion versus reference and all other wells, odds ratio above 5, and frequency above 0.1% in two replicate wells. Cross-reactive clonotypes were defined as significantly expanded in SARS-CoV-2 spike wells and in at least one common cold coronavirus spike condition. Levenshtein distance calculated with the stringdist R package was used to assess CDR3 similarity, and unrooted trees were constructed with ape in R 3.6.1. Held by TCRdb, this immuneACCESS table contains in-frame sequences only and omits some clones. Under half of the omission traces to an unresolved V gene where checked; the cause of the rest is unknown. The V and J calls and clone size come from that table; D and trimming were worked out from the DNA. The sample table contains approximately 31,000 clones; only one count was recorded for 70% of them. The biggest ten clones account for 3.8% of the sample.

The V and J genes are TRBV7-9 and TRBJ2-5, with the D gene not clear enough to name. The receptor was isolated from a human donor who received a COVID-19 vaccine. Sample: CD4+ T cells from PBMCs cultured without peptide, taken before COVID-19 vaccination. The DNA sequence reads TGTGCCAGCCGGTACCAAGAGACCCAGTACTTC. It translates to CASRYQETQYF.